The table lists the clone carrying this T cell receptor (beta chain) with a count of one. Its antigen is not known. The data belong to a study of T cell responses to AZD1222 COVID-19 vaccine. Study results and limitations: CD4 TCRs covered the whole spike, strongest at regions 160-218 and 743-854. Clonal diversity may have been underestimated in mostly white British donors. Only six people who got AZD1222 tested seropositive at baseline.

Sequencing used immunoSEQ multiplex PCR; TCRdb keeps in-frame clones, though not all of them. The table records about 81,000 clones, roughly 84% of them present only once. Trimming cost V 4 bases and J 2 bases, with 12 bases left between them. The germline V gene has CDR1 LNHDA and CDR2 SQIVND (reference sequence). This CDR3 has 16 residues. Analyses pooled second doses at about 4 or about 12 weeks. The sample was peripheral blood, taken 28 days after the second AZD1222 dose. This receptor was identified in an adult who received the AZD1222 COVID-19 vaccine. The V call is TRBV19, the J call TRBJ2-6, with D maybe TRBD1 (5 bases). CDR3 protein: CASSTNRMAGANVLTF. The CDR3 region has the DNA TGTGCCAGTAGTACAAACAGGATGGCTGGGGCCAACGTCCTGACTTTC. The full variable domain, its missing parts supplied by reference TRBV19 and TRBJ2-6, is DGGITQSPKYLFRKEGQNVTLSCEQNLNHDAMYWYRQDPGQGLRLIYYSQIVNDFQKGDIAEGYSVSREKKESFPLTVTSAQKNPTAFYLCASSTNRMAGANVLTFGAGSRLTVL.